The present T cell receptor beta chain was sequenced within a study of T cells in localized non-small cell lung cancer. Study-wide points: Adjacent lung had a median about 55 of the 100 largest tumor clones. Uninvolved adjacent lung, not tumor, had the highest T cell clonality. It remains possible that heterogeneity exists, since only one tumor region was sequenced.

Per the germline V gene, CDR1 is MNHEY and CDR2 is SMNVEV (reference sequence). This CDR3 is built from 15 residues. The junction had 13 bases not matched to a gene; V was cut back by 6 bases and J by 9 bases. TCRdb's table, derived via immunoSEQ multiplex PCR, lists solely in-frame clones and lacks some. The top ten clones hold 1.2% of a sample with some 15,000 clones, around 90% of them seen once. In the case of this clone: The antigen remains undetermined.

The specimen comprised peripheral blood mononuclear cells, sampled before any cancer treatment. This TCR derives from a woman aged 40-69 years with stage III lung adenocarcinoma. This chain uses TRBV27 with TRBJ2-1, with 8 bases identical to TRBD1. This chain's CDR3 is CASSRNPGQGGEQFF. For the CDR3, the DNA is TGTGCCAGCAGCCGGAATCCCGGACAGGGAGGTGAGCAGTTCTTC.